This T cell receptor (beta chain) emerged from a study of chemoradiotherapy in HPV16-positive cancers (dated by TCRdb to between 2022 and 2023). In the study overall: Candidate HPV-specific T-cell clones and common TCR motifs were defined by functional T-cell assays performed on cells from two HPV16-positive patients. The study set out to ask whether T-cell immunity against the HPV oncoproteins E6 and E7 changes over the course of chemoradiotherapy and whether that immunity affects survival. The candidate HPV-specific TCRs and motifs were then tracked in TCR repertoires from under 100 patients with HPV-related cancers. Broad study findings and their caveats: In HPV16-positive patients, expansion of HPV-responsive T cells during chemoradiotherapy was found to be associated with improved recurrence-free survival. Only two HPV16-positive patients were used to derive the functional definition of HPV-specific T cells, and the survival association was reported for HPV16-positive patients. Expansion of candidate HPV-specific clones and E7-related TCR motifs was observed in the tumor microenvironment during treatment, whereas no such expansion was observed for non-HPV-specific T cells.

Repertoires were sampled repeatedly over the course of chemoradiotherapy so that clonal expansion in the tumor microenvironment could be followed. Library prep was done by the immunoSEQ multiplex PCR assay. TCRdb holds this immuneACCESS table with in-frame rearrangements only. Some clones are missing; in checked studies, unresolved V genes explain under half, and the rest has no known cause. The table for this sample lists some 17,000 clones; around nine tenths of them were counted only once. The ten biggest clones cover about 14% of the sample. V is pared back by 10 bases and J by 4 bases, with 12 bases lying between the germline termini. Taken from the germline V gene, the CDR1 and CDR2 loops are SNHLY and FYNNEI. The CDR3 numbers 12 residues from cysteine through phenylalanine. Only CDR3 DNA remains: 36 bases, in frame from the first base. This clone was counted once. What this receptor recognizes is not known. No base quality information exists; no much larger clone differs at one position.

The chain joins TRBV2 to TRBJ2-3; the D call could be TRBD1 or TRBD2, with each sharing 5 bases. The source was blood, collected from a patient who underwent chemoradiotherapy. The receptor's source is a human donor with HPV-associated anogenital cancer. The DNA sequence reads TGTGCCACTCGGGGACGGGCAGATACGCAGTATTTT. This sequence encodes CATRGRADTQYF.